One TCR beta chain is described in this entry. Its antigen is not known. These data belong to a study of T cell clones after liver transplantation. Study as a whole: In this trial, immunosuppression withdrawal was attempted within 2 years of liver transplant. Study observations and caveats: These preliminary findings come from unstandardized post-transplant sampling times. In a couple of subjects, few donor cells limited the measurable donor-reactive repertoire.

TCRdb's copy holds only in-frame clones and misses some; the assay was immunoSEQ multiplex PCR. Seen here are 45,000 to 60,000 clones, approximately 84% observed once, and the top ten hold over 6.5%. CDR1 is SNHLY and CDR2 is FYNNEI in the germline V gene. The CDR3 has 15 residues. V was pared by 7 bases and J by 0 bases, with 16 bases between. Material: CD4+ T cells from blood, obtained before liver transplant. This receptor was taken from a human donor who received a liver transplant. V and J are TRBV2 and TRBJ2-7; TRBD2 might be the D (5 bases). The CDR3, as DNA: TGTGCCAGCACCCACAGTAGCGAGAGCTCCTACGAGCAGTACTTC. It translates to CASTHSSESSYEQYF.